One and the same sample provided the 8 T cell receptor beta chains below, sequenced in a study of cytomegalovirus exposure and HLA in healthy donors. Primers: 60 Vbeta forward and 13 Jbeta reverse. TCRdb keeps only in-frame clones here, not all; method: immunoSEQ multiplex PCR. Among 170,000 or so clones listed, over 75% were seen once. Sample: PBMCs. These receptor sequences come from a woman aged 45-60 years in good health and CMV-seronegative.

The chain uses TRBV4-1 and TRBJ2-7; 8 bases map to TRBD1. V was clipped by 4 bases and J by 4 bases; unmatched bases: 21. This CDR3 region has 19 residues. Germline assignment: CDR1 MGHRA and CDR2 YSYEKL. The CDR3 reads CASSPLTGVRGPSTYEQYF. The CDR3 DNA reads TGCGCCAGCAGCCCGTTGACAGGGGTCCGGGGCCCCTCCACTTACGAGCAGTACTTC.

This chain joins TRBV18 and TRBJ1-1, with 7 bases identical to TRBD1. The CDR3 runs 14 residues. With V trimmed by 3 bases and J by 8 bases, 9 bases remained unmatched. CDR1 and CDR2 (germline): KGHSH, LQKENI. The CDR3 is CASSPTWPQGEAFF. The CDR3 DNA is TGTGCCAGCTCACCGACCTGGCCACAGGGGGAAGCTTTCTTT.

The chain carries TRBV5-6 and TRBJ2-7, with TRBD2 as a possible D gene (7 bases). CDR1 and CDR2 from the germline V gene are SGHDT and YYEEEE. The CDR3 sequence is 14 residues long. The ends were cut back, 1 base at V and 7 bases at J, with 15 bases in the middle. CDR3 DNA: TGTGCCAGCAGCTTGAGGGGGGGCCTATCTGAGCAGTACTTC. Its protein is CASSLRGGLSEQYF.

V gene TRBV7-2 combines with J gene TRBJ2-1; D remains ambiguous. The V gene lost 5 bases and the J gene lost 1 base, with 6 bases spanning the gap. The CDR3 is 13 amino acids. Germline values: CDR1 SGHTA, CDR2 FQGNSA. DNA of the CDR3: TGTGCCAGCAGCCCCCCGTCCTACAATGAGCAGTTCTTC. Its translation is CASSPPSYNEQFF. Variable domain in full (rest from reference TRBV7-2 and TRBJ2-1): GAGVSQSPSNKVTEKGKDVELRCDPISGHTALYWYRQSLGQGLEFLIYFQGNSAPDKSGLPSDRFSAERTGGSVSTLTIQRTQQEDSAVYLCASSPPSYNEQFFGPGTRLTVL.

The chain links TRBV15 to TRBJ1-2; 11 positions match TRBD1. The germline CDR1 and CDR2 sequences are LNHNV and YYDKDF (reference sequence). Unmatched junction bases numbered 3, after V lost 1 base and J lost 2 bases. The CDR3 runs to 16 residues. The CDR3 region is CATSRGGTGGNYGYTF. The CDR3, as DNA: TGTGCCACCAGCAGAGGCGGGACAGGGGGGAACTATGGCTACACCTTC.

V usage is TRBV7-6 and J usage is TRBJ2-5; 8 nucleotides align to TRBD1. With 0 bases clipped from V and 5 bases from J, the junction kept 8 bases outside the gene matches. The CDR3 is made up of 16 amino acids. Per the germline V gene, CDR1 is SGHVS and CDR2 is FNYEAQ. The CDR3 region has the DNA TGTGCCAGCAGCTTAGCGCCGTACAGGGGGACGGAGACCCAGTACTTC. Protein: CASSLAPYRGTETQYF.

In DNA form, the CDR3 reads TGCGCCAGCAGCTTGGACAGGGTAGATTTAGGCTACACCTTC. It specifies CASSLDRVDLGYTF. V gene TRBV5-1 combines with J gene TRBJ1-2; tentatively, D is TRBD1 (6 bases). The CDR3 has 14 residues. V was shortened by 0 bases and J by 8 bases, with 14 bases between the two germline ends. The V gene's germline CDR1 is SGHRS and CDR2 YFSETQ.

The chain combines TRBV7-8 with TRBJ2-5; 9 bases match TRBD1. Per germline, CDR1 SGHVS and CDR2 FQNEAQ. Trimming at V came to 5 bases and at J to 5 bases, leaving 6 bases not matched to a gene. The CDR3 spans 14 residues. CDR3 amino acids: CASSDGQGMETQYF. The CDR3 DNA is TGTGCCAGCAGCGATGGACAGGGGATGGAGACCCAGTACTTC.